This T cell receptor beta chain was captured in a study of T cell changes during pregnancy in multiple sclerosis. TCRdb's copy holds only in-frame clones and misses some; the assay was immunoSEQ multiplex PCR. The profile shows 30,000 to 45,000 clones, around 92% of them singletons. V lost 2 bases and J lost 2, with 16 bases in between. Germline CDR1 SQVTM, CDR2 ANQGSEA. The CDR3 loop spans 15 amino acids. J is TRBJ2-7 and V is TRBV29-1; maybe TRBD1 (6 bases). The TCR sequence derives from a female donor with multiple sclerosis, enrolled in a pregnancy study. The specimen sequenced was PBMCs (not recorded whether the cells were cultured). DNA of the CDR3: TGCAGCGTTGAAACCCCGGGACACCGCGCCTACGAGCAGTACTTC. This codes for CSVETPGHRAYEQYF.